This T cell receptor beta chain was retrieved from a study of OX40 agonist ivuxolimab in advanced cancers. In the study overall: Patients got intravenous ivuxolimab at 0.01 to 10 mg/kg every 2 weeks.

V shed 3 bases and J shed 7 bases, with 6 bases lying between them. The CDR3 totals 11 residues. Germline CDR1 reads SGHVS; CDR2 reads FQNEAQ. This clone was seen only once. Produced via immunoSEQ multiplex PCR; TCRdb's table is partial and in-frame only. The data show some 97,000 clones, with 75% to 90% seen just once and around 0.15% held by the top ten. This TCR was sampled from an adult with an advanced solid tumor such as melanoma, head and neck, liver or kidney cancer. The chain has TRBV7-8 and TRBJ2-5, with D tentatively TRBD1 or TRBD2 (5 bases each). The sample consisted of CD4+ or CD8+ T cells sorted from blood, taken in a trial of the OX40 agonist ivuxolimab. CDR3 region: CASSFGGTQYF. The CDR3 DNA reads TGTGCCAGCAGCTTTGGGGGGACCCAGTACTTC.